The 9 T cell receptor beta chains below all came from one sample that was sequenced in a study of blood T cells in healthy people across ages. PCR was performed a second time for roughly 7 to 12 cycles using a sample-barcoded 5' primer and a J-beta primer mix. Using its own MiXCR run on the 5' RACE reads, TCRdb lists one record per CDR3 protein. Of approximately 730,000 distinct CDR3 sequences detected, roughly 43% appear once; the ten largest clones hold more than 20%. Input material: blood. All receptors derive from a woman aged 55-75 years in good health.

This clonotype turned up a few times. V usage is TRBV6-5 and J usage is TRBJ2-1, with 7 positions matching TRBD1. The CDR3 covers 18 residues. Germline CDR1 MNHEY, CDR2 SVGAGI. Trimming at V came to 4 bases and at J to 6 bases, leaving 18 bases not matched to a gene. CDR3 in DNA: TGTGCCAGCAGTTCCCTGGGGGTCGGGACAGACAAGCCCAATGAGCAGTTCTTC. It encodes CASSSLGVGTDKPNEQFF.

V usage is TRBV11-2 and J usage is TRBJ2-6, with D perhaps given as TRBD1 or TRBD2 (5 bases each). The V and J ends lost 2 bases and 0 bases respectively, with 23 bases between them. CDR3 length: 21 amino acids. Germline CDR1 SGHAT, CDR2 FQNNGV. CDR3 sequence (DNA): TGTGCCAGCAGCTTACCATGGATGTCGGGGCGCACGGTCTCTGGGGCCAACGTCCTGACTTTC. As protein: CASSLPWMSGRTVSGANVLTF.

The CDR3 loop is CASSVGNSYEQYF. CDR3 nucleotide sequence: TGTGCCAGCAGTGTGGGGAACTCCTACGAGCAGTACTTC. V is TRBV13 and J is TRBJ2-7; D is uncertain. Germline-derived CDR1 and CDR2 are PRHDT and FYEKMQ (reference sequence). The V and J ends lost 6 bases and 0 bases respectively, with 9 bases between them. The CDR3 extends over 13 amino acids.

This clonotype was counted a few times. The chain is built from TRBV7-9 and TRBJ1-1, with D unclear. In germline, CDR1 is SEHNR, CDR2 FQNEAQ (reference sequence). With 5 bases removed from V and 0 bases from J, the gap between germline ends came to 10 bases. CDR3 length: 14 amino acids. CDR3 in DNA: TGTGCCAGCAGCCGCGAACGGGTGAACACTGAAGCTTTCTTT. The encoded protein is CASSRERVNTEAFF.

The rearrangement links TRBV27 to TRBJ2-2; no definite D call. CDR1 is MNHEY and CDR2 is SMNVEV in the germline V gene (reference sequence). This CDR3 is built from 14 residues. V lost 3 bases, J lost 4 bases, and 9 bases lay in between. CDR3 sequence: CASSLEWFTGELFF. Here the CDR3 DNA reads TGTGCCAGCAGTTTGGAGTGGTTCACCGGGGAGCTGTTTTTT.

This clonotype was detected many times. The V and J genes are TRBV2 and TRBJ2-7, with 13 bases matching TRBD2. The length of the CDR3 is 17 residues. The germline V gene encodes CDR1 SNHLY and CDR2 FYNNEI. J gave up 0 bases and V 3 bases, and 5 bases lay outside the gene matches. CDR3 region: CASSDGLAGDPSYEQYF. Here the CDR3 DNA reads TGTGCCAGCAGTGATGGACTAGCGGGGGATCCCTCCTACGAGCAGTACTTC.

This clonotype appeared a few times. This sequence joins TRBV12-3 or TRBV12-4 and TRBJ1-6; D uncertain. This CDR3 is built from 11 residues. V was clipped by 5 bases and J by 14 bases, with 10 bases between them. CDR3 in amino acids: CASSDEVSLHF. In DNA, the CDR3 is TGTGCCAGCAGTGACGAGGTATCCCTCCACTTT.

This clonotype occurred once. The gene calls are TRBV27 and TRBJ2-2; no clear D gene. Trimming cost V 3 bases and J 4 bases, with 6 bases left between them. CDR1 is MNHEY, CDR2 SMNVEV, per germline (reference sequence). This CDR3 comprises 13 residues. DNA for the CDR3: TGTGCCAGCAGTTTCGGAGTCACCGGGGAGCTGTTTTTT. It is translated as CASSFGVTGELFF.

Details on this clonotype: A much larger clone is a single base away; this may be a read error. V is TRBV4-3 and J is TRBJ2-5; 10 bases align to TRBD2. The CDR3 length is 17 residues. V gave up 0 bases and J gave up 11 bases; unmatched junction bases: 15. Looked up from germline, CDR1 is LGHNA and CDR2 is YSLEER. This CDR3 reads CASSQDITSGAHNEQYF. CDR3 coding DNA: TGCGCCAGCAGCCAAGATATAACTAGCGGGGCTCACAATGAGCAGTACTTC.